The subject of this entry is one TCR beta chain. Study donors comprised healthy, HIV-negative adults devoid of recent acute infection or vaccination. For each subset, genomic DNA was distributed in equal portions over several immunoSEQ plates. Repertoires were generated with immunoSEQ multiplex PCR, while TCRdb's copy carries only in-frame clones and drops some. The sample has over a million clones, 95% to 99% seen once. V lost 2 bases to trimming and J lost 1 base, with 5 bases between them. This CDR3 contains 13 residues. Germline V gene sequence: CDR1 MNHEY, CDR2 SMNVEV (reference sequence). The data were taken from a study of shared clonotypes between healthy human individuals. Study context: The cohort comprised a couple of women and a few men. Their ages spanned 18 to 49 years.

The chain couples TRBV27 to TRBJ2-5; no clear D. Sequencing was carried out using naive CD4+ T cells sorted from blood. The sample's subset: CD45RA+ positively selected. The receptor was derived from a man aged 25-45 years in good health. CDR3 sequence: CASSLALQETQYF. The CDR3 DNA is TGTGCCAGCAGTTTAGCCCTCCAAGAGACCCAGTACTTC.